The rows below give T cell receptor beta chains drawn from one sample of a study of blood T cell repertoires in COVID-19. Here immunoSEQ multiplex PCR was the method, and the copy in TCRdb shows in-frame clones only, minus some. The sample has 300,000 to 400,000 clones, around 87% seen once. Sequencing was done on a sample of peripheral blood. The receptors were sampled from a woman aged 45-65 years with COVID-19, enrolled during active disease. The CDR3 runs from the conserved cysteine through the conserved F or W. D genes are given only for firm matches.

V	D	J	CDR3	DNA
TRBV12-3/TRBV12-4	NA	TRBJ1-1	CASRKRDSQAFF	TGTGCCAGCCGAAAACGGGATAGCCAAGCTTTCTTT
TRBV6-5	TRBD2	TRBJ2-5	CASSYGSGGGETQYF	TGTGCCAGCAGTTACGGTAGTGGGGGGGGAGAGACCCAGTACTTC
TRBV18	TRBD2	TRBJ2-3	CASSPPGLAGGADTQYF	TGTGCCAGCTCCCCTCCGGGACTAGCGGGAGGGGCAGATACGCAGTATTTT
TRBV15	NA	TRBJ1-2	CATSRDGGRSFNYGYTF	TGTGCCACCAGCAGAGATGGCGGCAGATCATTTAACTATGGCTACACCTTC
TRBV19	NA	TRBJ2-5	CASRRGQETQYF	TGTGCCAGTAGGAGAGGGCAAGAGACCCAGTACTTC
TRBV12-3/TRBV12-4	TRBD1	TRBJ2-7	CASSRQGYEQYF	TGTGCCAGCAGTCGACAGGGATACGAGCAGTACTTC
TRBV5-8	NA	TRBJ1-1	CASSWGGGRTEAFF	TGTGCCAGCAGCTGGGGAGGGGGGCGCACTGAAGCTTTCTTT
TRBV4-3	TRBD1	TRBJ1-6	CASSLKPGQSISPLHF	TGCGCCAGCAGCCTCAAACCGGGACAGAGTATTTCACCCCTCCACTTT
TRBV27	TRBD2	TRBJ2-1	CASHLGVASGREQFF	TGTGCCAGTCACCTAGGTGTCGCTAGCGGGAGGGAGCAGTTCTTC
TRBV29-1	TRBD2	TRBJ2-5	CSVSRTSGRAETQYF	TGCAGCGTTTCTCGGACTAGCGGGAGGGCAGAGACCCAGTACTTC
TRBV7-9	TRBD1	TRBJ2-3	CASSPGQATDTQYF	TGTGCCAGCAGCCCCGGACAGGCCACAGATACGCAGTATTTT
TRBV3-1/TRBV3-2	NA	TRBJ1-6	CASSPARGNSPLHF	TGTGCCAGCAGCCCCGCCAGGGGCAACTCACCCCTCCACTTT
TRBV6-5	NA	TRBJ1-1	CASSYRQGNTEAFF	TGTGCCAGCAGTTACAGGCAGGGGAACACTGAAGCTTTCTTT
TRBV3-1/TRBV3-2	NA	TRBJ1-1	CASSQLWRRGNTEAFF	TGTGCCAGCAGCCAACTCTGGCGGAGGGGGAACACTGAAGCTTTCTTT
TRBV25-1	TRBD1	TRBJ1-6	CASRAQGQGGNSPLHF	TGTGCCAGCAGAGCCCAAGGACAGGGCGGTAATTCACCCCTCCACTTT
TRBV19	TRBD2	TRBJ2-3	CASSALAGGQYF	TGTGCCAGTAGTGCCCTAGCGGGAGGGCAGTATTTT
TRBV19	NA	TRBJ1-4	CASRISEKLFF	TGTGCCAGTAGAATCTCTGAAAAACTGTTTTTT
TRBV18	TRBD2	TRBJ2-7	CASSPGLAEGYEQYF	TGTGCCAGCTCTCCCGGACTAGCGGAGGGCTACGAGCAGTACTTC
TRBV24-1	NA	TRBJ1-1	CATRGGVVTEAFF	TGTGCCACCAGAGGGGGAGTGGTCACTGAAGCTTTCTTT
TRBV11-2	NA	TRBJ2-7	CASSTFRYEQYF	TGTGCCAGCAGCACGTTTCGGTACGAGCAGTACTTC